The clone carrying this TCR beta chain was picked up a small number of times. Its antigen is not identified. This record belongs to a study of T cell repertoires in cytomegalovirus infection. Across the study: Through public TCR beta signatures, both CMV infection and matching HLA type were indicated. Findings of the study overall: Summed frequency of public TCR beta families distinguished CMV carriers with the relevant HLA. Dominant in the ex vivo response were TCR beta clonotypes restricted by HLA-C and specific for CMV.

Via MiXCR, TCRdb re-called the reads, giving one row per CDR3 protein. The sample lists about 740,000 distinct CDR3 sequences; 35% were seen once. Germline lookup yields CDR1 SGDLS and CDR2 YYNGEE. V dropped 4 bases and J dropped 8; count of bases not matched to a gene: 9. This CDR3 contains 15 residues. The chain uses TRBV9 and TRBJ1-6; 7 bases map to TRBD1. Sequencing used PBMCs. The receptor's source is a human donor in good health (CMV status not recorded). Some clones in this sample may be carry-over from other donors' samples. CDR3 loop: CASSPQGTGDSPLHF. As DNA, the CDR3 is TGTGCCAGCAGCCCCCAAGGTACAGGGGATTCACCCCTCCACTTT.